These 32 T cell receptor beta chains came from one sample sequenced in a study of blood T cell repertoires in COVID-19. The assay was immunoSEQ multiplex PCR, and TCRdb's table has in-frame clones only and misses some. The sample lists a few hundred thousand clones, roughly 86% occurring once. Sequencing used peripheral blood. Receptor source: a human donor in a cohort sampled during active COVID-19.

CDR3 residues: CATSIAVSYEQYF. CDR3 sequence (DNA): TGTGCCACCAGCATAGCGGTTTCCTACGAGCAGTACTTC. V and J are TRBV15 and TRBJ2-7; D possibly corresponds to TRBD2 (6 bases). Germline CDR1 LNHNV, CDR2 YYDKDF (reference sequence). This CDR3 region has 13 residues. V shed 4 bases and J shed 1 base, with 8 bases lying between them.

This clone was observed a handful of times. The gene calls are TRBV4-3 and TRBJ2-6, with D possibly matching TRBD1 (6 bases). V dropped 3 bases and J dropped 13 bases, with 16 bases sitting between them. The CDR3 runs to 14 residues. Germline loops: CDR1 LGHNA, CDR2 YSLEER. In nucleotides, the CDR3 is TGCGCCAGCAGCCATACAGGGTTAGGGTCGGTCCTGACTTTC. This sequence encodes CASSHTGLGSVLTF.

V is TRBV27 and J is TRBJ2-7, with 7 positions matching TRBD1. CDR1 is MNHEY, CDR2 SMNVEV, per germline (reference sequence). The CDR3 loop spans 14 amino acids. J lost 3 bases, V lost 5 bases, and 7 bases had no gene match. CDR3 amino acids: CASSIGTARYEQYF. In nucleotides, the CDR3 is TGTGCCAGCAGTATCGGGACAGCTCGCTACGAGCAGTACTTC.

The J gene is TRBJ1-5, the V gene TRBV18; 7 positions agree with TRBD1. V shed 6 bases and J 5 bases; nucleotides not matched to a gene: 7. CDR3 size: 14 residues. Germline V gives CDR1 KGHSH, CDR2 LQKENI. Here the CDR3 reads CASSHGQVDQPQHF. The CDR3 DNA reads as TGTGCCAGCTCTCATGGACAGGTTGATCAGCCCCAGCATTTT.

The V call is TRBV6-1, the J call TRBJ2-5, with D tentatively TRBD2 (5 bases). V was clipped by 3 bases and J by 5 bases, with 10 bases between them. The CDR3 is 13 amino acids. Germline CDR1 reads MNHNS; CDR2 reads SASEGT. CDR3 protein: CASSEDFLETQYF. The DNA for the CDR3 is TGTGCCAGCAGTGAGGACTTTTTGGAGACCCAGTACTTC.

This chain uses TRBV29-1 with TRBJ2-7; TRBD2 is a possible D gene (5 bases). Germline CDR1 and CDR2: SQVTM and ANQGSEA. The CDR3 is 13 amino acids. V was cut by 3 bases and J by 0 bases, with 9 bases left in between. CDR3 residues: CSVDLDSSYEQYF. CDR3 nucleotides: TGCAGCGTTGACTTGGACTCCTCCTACGAGCAGTACTTC.

The J gene is TRBJ2-5, the V gene TRBV6-5; 9 bases are a match to TRBD1. Trimming took 6 bases from V and 7 from J; bases not matched to a gene: 12. There are 15 residues in the CDR3. Germline-derived CDR1 and CDR2 are MNHEY and SVGAGI. The CDR3 sequence is CASSPDRGVLGTQYF. In DNA form, the CDR3 reads TGTGCCAGCAGCCCGGACAGGGGAGTTTTAGGGACCCAGTACTTC.

The chain links TRBV4-1 to TRBJ1-2; 7 nucleotides line up with TRBD1. Per germline, CDR1 MGHRA and CDR2 YSYEKL. CDR3 size: 15 residues. After removal of 0 bases from V and 4 bases from J, the junction contained 5 bases not matched to a gene. CDR3 sequence: CASSQDPDRTYGYTF. The CDR3 DNA sequence: TGCGCCAGCAGCCAAGATCCGGACAGGACCTATGGCTACACCTTC.

V and J are TRBV5-4 and TRBJ2-7, with D tentatively TRBD2 (5 bases). Germline-derived CDR1 and CDR2 are SGHNT and YYREEE (reference sequence). Deletions cut 3 bases from V and 0 bases from J, with 16 bases between. This CDR3 spans 16 amino acids. CDR3 in amino acids: CASSSESGPGSYEQYF. Written as DNA, the CDR3 is TGTGCCAGCAGCTCGGAGAGCGGACCAGGCTCCTACGAGCAGTACTTC.

This rearrangement joins TRBV7-9 to TRBJ2-7, with 8 bases lining up with TRBD2. Trimming removed 2 bases from V and 4 bases from J; junction bases left unmatched: 13. The CDR3 is made up of 17 amino acids. Germline V gives CDR1 SEHNR, CDR2 FQNEAQ (reference sequence). CDR3 in amino acids: CASSLWDWRGAVYEQYF. The CDR3 nucleotides are TGTGCCAGCAGCTTATGGGACTGGCGGGGGGCCGTATACGAGCAGTACTTC. Full variable domain (missing parts from reference TRBV7-9 and TRBJ2-7): DTGVSQNPRHKITKRGQNVTFRCDPISEHNRLYWYRQTLGQGPEFLTYFQNEAQLEKSRLLSDRFSAERPKGSFSTLEIQRTEQGDSAMYLCASSLWDWRGAVYEQYFGPGTRLTVT.

J is TRBJ2-7 and V is TRBV24-1; D perhaps matches TRBD1 (5 bases). The CDR3 is 16 amino acids. Trimming pared 0 bases from V and 2 bases from J, leaving 13 bases between. Germline V gene lookup returns CDR1 KGHDR and CDR2 SFDVKD. The CDR3 protein is CATSDLMDTATYEQYF. CDR3 nucleotide sequence: TGTGCCACCAGTGATTTGATGGACACGGCCACCTACGAGCAGTACTTC.

The CDR3 protein is CASSIGAGLPTREQYF. The CDR3, as DNA: TGTGCCAGTAGTATAGGGGCCGGACTACCGACTCGAGAGCAGTACTTC. The chain employs TRBV19 and TRBJ2-7, with D possibly matching TRBD2 (6 bases). The CDR3 is 16 residues long. CDR1 is LNHDA, CDR2 SQIVND, per germline (reference sequence). V dropped 1 base and J dropped 7 bases, with 20 bases sitting between them.

J is TRBJ1-5 and V is TRBV27, with D perhaps TRBD1 (6 bases). CDR1 is MNHEY and CDR2 is SMNVEV in the germline V gene (reference sequence). This CDR3 contains 14 residues. Trimming pared 2 bases from V and 7 bases from J, leaving 12 bases between. CDR3 sequence (DNA): TGTGCCAGCAGTTTAACCGCCAGGGGACAGCCCCAGCATTTT. Its protein is CASSLTARGQPQHF.

The rearrangement links TRBV28 to TRBJ1-2, with D unclear. Between the trimmed V and J ends, which lost 5 bases and 0 bases, there was a span of 10 bases. Germline V lookup: CDR1 MDHEN, CDR2 SYDVKM. The CDR3 contains 14 residues. The DNA for the CDR3 is TGTGCCAGCAGTCTAACAGCCTCTAACTATGGCTACACCTTC. Translating gives CASSLTASNYGYTF.

The rearrangement links TRBV4-1 to TRBJ1-2; 8 positions match TRBD1. The trim removed 3 bases at V and 4 bases at J, leaving 4 bases unmatched. Germline loops: CDR1 MGHRA, CDR2 YSYEKL. The CDR3 consists of 14 residues. CDR3: CASSHPGGSYGYTF. CDR3 in DNA: TGCGCCAGCAGCCACCCAGGGGGCTCCTATGGCTACACCTTC.

This chain uses TRBV5-6 with TRBJ1-4; 7 nucleotides agree with TRBD1. CDR3 length: 15 residues. Germline trimming cut 6 bases from V and 4 bases from J; bases unmatched to any gene: 9. Per the germline V gene, CDR1 is SGHDT and CDR2 is YYEEEE. CDR3 region: CASTRWDRYNEKLFF. In DNA, the CDR3 is TGTGCCAGCACCCGATGGGACAGATATAATGAAAAACTGTTTTTT.

V is TRBV25-1 and J is TRBJ1-1, with 8 bases identical to TRBD1. In germline, CDR1 is MGHDK, CDR2 SYGVNS. The CDR3 length is 13 residues. Trimming took 6 bases from V and 8 from J; bases not matched to a gene: 8. DNA of the CDR3: TGTGCCAGCAGGGTTTCCGGGACAGGAGAAGCTTTCTTT. Protein product: CASRVSGTGEAFF.

This chain links TRBV10-3 with TRBJ2-3; D unresolved. The V gene lost 0 bases and the J gene lost 2 bases, with 9 bases spanning the gap. The CDR3 is made up of 15 amino acids. CDR1 is ENHRY, CDR2 SYGVKD, per germline. The CDR3 coding sequence is TGTGCCATCAGTGAGTCGAGTTCAACCACAGATACGCAGTATTTT. Residues: CAISESSSTTDTQYF.

This clone was observed a single time. The chain links TRBV5-1 to TRBJ2-1; 8 positions agree with TRBD1. This CDR3 has 15 amino acids. The V segment lost 3 bases and the J segment 5 bases; nucleotides outside the gene matches: 7. The V gene's germline CDR1 is SGHRS and CDR2 YFSETQ. CDR3 residues: CASSSGTGNHNEQFF. The CDR3 DNA reads as TGCGCCAGCAGCTCGGGGACAGGCAACCACAATGAGCAGTTCTTC.

The V call is TRBV7-9, the J call TRBJ2-1; 12 nucleotides agree with TRBD1. CDR3 length: 15 amino acids. Germline assignment: CDR1 SEHNR and CDR2 FQNEAQ (reference sequence). V shed 5 bases, J shed 7 bases, and the junction held 6 bases outside the gene matches. CDR3 in DNA: TGTGCCAGCAGCCCCGGGACAGGGGGCTCAAATGAGCAGTTCTTC. The encoded protein is CASSPGTGGSNEQFF.

The V and J genes are TRBV7-2 and TRBJ2-7; D is unresolved. Germline loops: CDR1 SGHTA, CDR2 FQGNSA. This CDR3 has 13 amino acids. V lost 4 bases and J 4 bases, leaving 11 bases between the germline ends. The CDR3 spells CASSSEFNYEQYF. The CDR3 DNA reads as TGTGCCAGCAGCTCAGAATTCAATTACGAGCAGTACTTC.

V and J are TRBV6-5 and TRBJ2-7; a weak D match, TRBD1 (6 bases). Germline CDR1 is MNHEY and CDR2 is SVGAGI. V lost 6 bases to trimming and J lost 0 bases, with 15 bases between them. CDR3 length: 15 residues. The CDR3: CASRTRDTFSYEQYF. The CDR3 DNA reads TGTGCCAGCAGAACCCGGGACACATTCTCCTACGAGCAGTACTTC.

The chain couples TRBV4-2 to TRBJ2-7; D is unresolved. The CDR3 consists of 15 residues. The germline V gene has CDR1 LGHNA and CDR2 YNFKEQ. V was shortened by 0 bases and J by 3 bases, with 12 bases between the two germline ends. CDR3 DNA sequence: TGTGCCAGCAGCCAAGAGCCCCGGCAGGACTACGAGCAGTACTTC. Translating gives CASSQEPRQDYEQYF.

V and J are TRBV10-2 and TRBJ2-7, with 7 bases identical to TRBD2. Germline values: CDR1 WSHSY, CDR2 SAAADI. This CDR3 region has 11 residues. Losses at the gene ends were 4 bases for V and 6 bases for J; bases not matched to a gene: 0. DNA of the CDR3: TGCGCCAGCAGTGCGGGAGGCGAGCAGTACTTC. It specifies CASSAGGEQYF.

This chain joins TRBV19 and TRBJ1-4; 7 bases agree with TRBD1. Unmatched junction bases numbered 14, after V lost 8 bases and J lost 8 bases. CDR1 and CDR2 from the germline V gene are LNHDA and SQIVND (reference sequence). There are 15 residues in the CDR3. CDR3 sequence (DNA): TGTGCCAGTCGACTCGACAGGGTTGGTAACGAAAAACTGTTTTTT. This encodes CASRLDRVGNEKLFF.

V is TRBV19 and J is TRBJ2-7, with D tentatively TRBD2 (6 bases). Trimming took off 3 bases at V and 0 bases at J, with 9 bases between the two ends. The germline V gene encodes CDR1 LNHDA and CDR2 SQIVND (reference sequence). CDR3 length equals 14 residues. The CDR3 spells CASSMSGVSYEQYF. The CDR3, as DNA: TGTGCCAGTAGTATGTCGGGGGTCTCCTACGAGCAGTACTTC.

The chain couples TRBV12-3 or TRBV12-4 to TRBJ1-1, with D maybe TRBD1 (5 bases). Between the trimmed V and J ends, which lost 3 bases and 3 bases, there was a span of 8 bases. The CDR3 is 13 amino acids. CDR3 sequence: CASSFDSYTEAFF. Written as DNA, the CDR3 is TGTGCCAGCAGTTTTGACAGCTACACTGAAGCTTTCTTT.

The V and J genes are TRBV2 and TRBJ2-7; D is ambiguous. Germline loops: CDR1 SNHLY, CDR2 FYNNEI. V lost 5 bases and J lost 4, with 6 bases in between. CDR3 size: 11 residues. CDR3 DNA: TGTGCCAGCAGTAAATATTACGAGCAGTACTTC. This translates into CASSKYYEQYF.

The rearrangement uses TRBV18 and TRBJ2-7; TRBD2 agrees at 9 bases. CDR1 is KGHSH, CDR2 LQKENI, per germline. The V and J ends lost 8 bases and 5 bases, in that order; junction bases with no gene match: 4. This CDR3 has 12 amino acids. The CDR3, as DNA: TGTGCCAGCGGCGGGGGGGGCAACGAGCAGTACTTC. This codes for CASGGGGNEQYF.

The chain employs TRBV18 and TRBJ1-3, with D perhaps matching TRBD1 (5 bases). The CDR3 extends over 15 amino acids. V was clipped by 8 bases and J by 0 bases, with 14 bases between them. From germline, CDR1 is KGHSH and CDR2 LQKENI. CDR3 nucleotides: TGTGCCAGCCGACCCGGGGGGGACTCTGGAAACACCATATATTTT. Amino acids: CASRPGGDSGNTIYF.

CDR3 loop: CASSTRTSGTLHEQYF. The CDR3 DNA sequence: TGTGCCAGCAGTACCCGGACTAGCGGGACCCTCCACGAGCAGTACTTC. The chain links TRBV6-2 or TRBV6-3 to TRBJ2-7; TRBD2 agrees at 12 bases. CDR1 and CDR2 from the germline V gene are MNHEY and SVGEGT. The CDR3 has 16 residues. The J segment lost 5 bases and the V segment lost 5 bases, leaving 10 bases of the junction unmatched.

The chain joins TRBV7-9 to TRBJ1-3; maybe TRBD1 (6 bases). Deletions cut 0 bases from V and 6 bases from J, with 9 bases between. The CDR3 has 14 amino acids. The germline V gene has CDR1 SEHNR and CDR2 FQNEAQ (reference sequence). The CDR3 DNA follows: TGTGCCAGCAGCTTAGCAGGGGGACCAAACACCATATATTTT. It yields the protein CASSLAGGPNTIYF.